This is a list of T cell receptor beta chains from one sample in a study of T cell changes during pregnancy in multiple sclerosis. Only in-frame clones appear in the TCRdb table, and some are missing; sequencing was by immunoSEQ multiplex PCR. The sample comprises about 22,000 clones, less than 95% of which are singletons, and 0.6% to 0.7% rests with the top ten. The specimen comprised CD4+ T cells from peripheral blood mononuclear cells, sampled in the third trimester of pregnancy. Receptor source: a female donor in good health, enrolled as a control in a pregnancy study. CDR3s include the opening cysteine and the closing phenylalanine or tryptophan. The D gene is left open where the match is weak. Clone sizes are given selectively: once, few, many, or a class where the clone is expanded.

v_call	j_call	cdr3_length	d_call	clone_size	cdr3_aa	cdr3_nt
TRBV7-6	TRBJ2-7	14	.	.	CASSPAGEGYEQYF	TGTGCCAGCAGCCCCGCAGGGGAGGGCTACGAGCAGTACTTC
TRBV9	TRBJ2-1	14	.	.	CASSVAASPNEQFF	TGTGCCAGCAGCGTAGCGGCTAGCCCCAATGAGCAGTTCTTC
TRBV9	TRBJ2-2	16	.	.	CASNVGGFANTGELFF	TGTGCCAGCAATGTCGGGGGATTCGCGAACACCGGGGAGCTGTTTTTT
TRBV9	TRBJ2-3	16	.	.	CASSSPGSRTTDTQYF	TGTGCCAGCAGCTCTCCGGGTAGCAGAACCACAGATACGCAGTATTTT
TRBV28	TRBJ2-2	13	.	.	CASSFLAPGELFF	TGTGCCAGCAGTTTTTTGGCCCCCGGGGAGCTGTTTTTT
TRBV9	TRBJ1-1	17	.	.	CASSGARGYRENTEAFF	TGTGCCAGCAGCGGGGCGAGAGGGTACCGAGAGAACACTGAAGCTTTCTTT
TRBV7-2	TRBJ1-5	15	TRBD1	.	CASSFDRALNQPQHF	TGTGCCAGCAGCTTCGACAGGGCGCTGAATCAGCCCCAGCATTTT
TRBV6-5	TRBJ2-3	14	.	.	CASSYSISLDTQYF	TGTGCCAGCAGTTACTCGATTAGCTTAGATACGCAGTATTTT
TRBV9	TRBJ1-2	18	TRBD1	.	CASSEMGQGTRGNYGYTF	TGTGCCAGCAGCGAAATGGGACAGGGAACAAGGGGGAACTATGGCTACACCTTC
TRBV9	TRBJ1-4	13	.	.	CASQQGDNEKLFF	TGTGCCAGCCAACAGGGCGACAATGAAAAACTGTTTTTT
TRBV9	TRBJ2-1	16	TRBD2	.	CASSVGASGIGNEQFF	TGTGCCAGCAGCGTAGGAGCTAGCGGGATAGGTAATGAGCAGTTCTTC
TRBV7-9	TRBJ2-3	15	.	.	CASSYSEKSTDTQYF	TGTGCCAGCAGTTATAGCGAGAAAAGCACAGATACGCAGTATTTT
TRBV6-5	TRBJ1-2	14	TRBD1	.	CASTGQATNYGYTF	TGTGCCAGCACAGGACAGGCAACTAACTATGGCTACACCTTC
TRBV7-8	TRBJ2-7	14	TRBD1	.	CASSLGGQPHEQYF	TGTGCCAGCAGCCTAGGGGGACAGCCCCACGAGCAGTACTTC
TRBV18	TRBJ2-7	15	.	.	CASSPPGSALREQYF	TGTGCCAGCTCACCACCCGGCAGCGCCCTGAGGGAGCAGTACTTC
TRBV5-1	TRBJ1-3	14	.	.	CASSPAGLGDTIYF	TGCGCCAGCAGCCCGGCCGGTTTAGGGGACACCATATATTTT
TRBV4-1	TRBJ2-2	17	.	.	CASSRDTLGEVTGELFF	TGCGCCAGCAGCCGGGATACGCTGGGAGAAGTCACCGGGGAGCTGTTTTTT
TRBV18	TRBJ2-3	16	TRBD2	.	CASSPWASGATDTQYF	TGTGCCAGCTCACCATGGGCTAGCGGGGCCACAGATACGCAGTATTTT
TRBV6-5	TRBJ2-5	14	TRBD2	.	CASSDGGREETQYF	TGTGCCAGCAGTGATGGGGGGAGGGAAGAGACCCAGTACTTC
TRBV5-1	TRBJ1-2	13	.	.	CASSVGHNYGYTF	TGCGCCAGCAGCGTAGGACATAACTATGGCTACACCTTC
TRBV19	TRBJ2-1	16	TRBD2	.	CASSTPGTSYIDEQFF	TGTGCCAGTAGTACGCCCGGGACTAGTTATATAGATGAGCAGTTCTTC
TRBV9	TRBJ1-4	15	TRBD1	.	CASSDRQGRGEKLFF	TGTGCCAGCAGCGACAGACAGGGTAGAGGTGAAAAACTGTTTTTT
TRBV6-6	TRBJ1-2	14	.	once	CASTTSGVHHGYTF	TGTGCCAGCACCACTTCCGGGGTTCATCATGGCTACACCTTC
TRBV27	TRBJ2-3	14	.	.	CASSFTVSTDTQYF	TGTGCCAGCAGTTTTACGGTCAGCACAGATACGCAGTATTTT
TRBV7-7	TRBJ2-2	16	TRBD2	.	CASSSLAGGRTGELFF	TGTGCTAGCAGCTCGCTAGCGGGAGGACGAACCGGGGAGCTGTTTTTT
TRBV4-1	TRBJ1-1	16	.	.	CASSPGRAGKNTEAFF	TGCGCCAGCAGCCCTGGCAGGGCTGGGAAGAACACTGAAGCTTTCTTT
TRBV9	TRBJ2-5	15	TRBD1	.	CASSPRAGGLETQYF	TGTGCCAGCAGCCCTCGGGCAGGGGGCTTGGAGACCCAGTACTTC
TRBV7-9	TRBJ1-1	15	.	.	CASSLFGGRSTEAFF	TGTGCCAGCAGCTTATTCGGGGGGCGGTCCACTGAAGCTTTCTTT
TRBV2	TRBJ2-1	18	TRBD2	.	CASSEAGLAGGSYNEQFF	TGTGCCAGCAGTGAAGCGGGACTAGCGGGAGGTTCCTACAATGAGCAGTTCTTC
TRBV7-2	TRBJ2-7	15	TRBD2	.	CASSSPSGSTYEQYF	TGTGCCAGCAGCTCCCCTAGCGGGAGCACCTACGAGCAGTACTTC
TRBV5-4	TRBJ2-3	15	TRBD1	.	CASSLNRGHTDTQYF	TGTGCCAGCAGCTTAAACAGGGGGCACACAGATACGCAGTATTTT
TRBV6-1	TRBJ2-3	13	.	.	CASSVGRGDTQYF	TGTGCCAGCAGTGTGGGCAGGGGAGATACGCAGTATTTT
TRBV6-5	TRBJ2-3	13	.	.	CASRFGGTDTQYF	TGTGCCAGCAGGTTCGGGGGAACAGATACGCAGTATTTT
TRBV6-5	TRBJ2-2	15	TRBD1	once	CASRQLQGSTGELFF	TGTGCCAGCAGACAATTACAGGGGTCCACCGGGGAGCTGTTTTTT
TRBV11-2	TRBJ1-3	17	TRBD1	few	CASSSLRTGGNGNTIYF	TGTGCCAGCAGCTCCCTCAGGACAGGGGGCAATGGAAACACCATATATTTT
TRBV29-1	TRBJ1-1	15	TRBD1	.	CSALKTTGVNTEAFF	TGCAGCGCATTAAAGACGACAGGGGTGAATACTGAAGCTTTCTTT
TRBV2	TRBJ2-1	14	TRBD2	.	CASAGGRGRNEQFF	TGTGCCAGCGCAGGAGGGAGGGGTAGGAATGAGCAGTTCTTC
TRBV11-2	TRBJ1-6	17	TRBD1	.	CASSLGRPGQFNSPLHF	TGTGCCAGCAGCTTGGGGCGCCCGGGACAGTTTAATTCACCCCTCCACTTT
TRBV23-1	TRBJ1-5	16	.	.	CASSQDRCHSNQPQHF	TGCGCCAGCAGTCAAGACAGGTGTCATAGTAATCAGCCCCAGCATTTT
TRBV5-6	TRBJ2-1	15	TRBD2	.	CASSFMLAGDNEQFF	TGTGCCAGCAGCTTTATGCTAGCGGGGGACAATGAGCAGTTCTTC
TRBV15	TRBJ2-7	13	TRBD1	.	CATSGDRAREQYF	TGTGCCACCAGCGGGGACAGGGCCCGCGAGCAGTACTTC
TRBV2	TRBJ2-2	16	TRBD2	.	CASSLAGGLNTGELFF	TGTGCCAGCAGTCTAGCGGGGGGCCTGAACACCGGGGAGCTGTTTTTT
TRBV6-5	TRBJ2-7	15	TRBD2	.	CASTHSSGRTYEQYF	TGTGCCAGCACCCACTCTAGCGGGAGAACGTACGAGCAGTACTTC
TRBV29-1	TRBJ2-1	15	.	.	CSVEESGVRANEQFF	TGCAGCGTTGAAGAATCAGGGGTCCGGGCCAATGAGCAGTTCTTC
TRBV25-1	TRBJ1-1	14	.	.	CASSENTGNTEAFF	TGTGCCAGCAGTGAAAACACAGGGAACACTGAAGCTTTCTTT
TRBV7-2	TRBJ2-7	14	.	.	CASSLRDKYYEQYF	TGTGCCAGCAGCCTCCGGGACAAATACTACGAGCAGTACTTC
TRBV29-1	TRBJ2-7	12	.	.	CSVVAGNSEQYF	TGCAGCGTTGTAGCAGGGAATTCCGAGCAGTACTTC
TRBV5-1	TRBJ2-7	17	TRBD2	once	CASSFKLAGGRGYEQYF	TGCGCCAGCAGCTTTAAACTAGCGGGGGGCCGCGGCTACGAGCAGTACTTC
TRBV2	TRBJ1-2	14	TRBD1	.	CASSASGGSGGYTF	TGTGCCAGCAGTGCGTCAGGGGGTTCGGGAGGCTACACCTTC
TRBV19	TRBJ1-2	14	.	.	CASRLGGINYGYTF	TGTGCCAGTAGACTCGGGGGGATTAACTATGGCTACACCTTC
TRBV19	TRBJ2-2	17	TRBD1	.	CASSTLRNRGNTGELFF	TGTGCCAGTAGTACCCTAAGGAACAGGGGGAACACCGGGGAGCTGTTTTTT
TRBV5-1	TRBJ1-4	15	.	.	CASSLESRVNEKLFF	TGCGCCAGCAGCTTGGAAAGCAGGGTAAATGAAAAACTGTTTTTT